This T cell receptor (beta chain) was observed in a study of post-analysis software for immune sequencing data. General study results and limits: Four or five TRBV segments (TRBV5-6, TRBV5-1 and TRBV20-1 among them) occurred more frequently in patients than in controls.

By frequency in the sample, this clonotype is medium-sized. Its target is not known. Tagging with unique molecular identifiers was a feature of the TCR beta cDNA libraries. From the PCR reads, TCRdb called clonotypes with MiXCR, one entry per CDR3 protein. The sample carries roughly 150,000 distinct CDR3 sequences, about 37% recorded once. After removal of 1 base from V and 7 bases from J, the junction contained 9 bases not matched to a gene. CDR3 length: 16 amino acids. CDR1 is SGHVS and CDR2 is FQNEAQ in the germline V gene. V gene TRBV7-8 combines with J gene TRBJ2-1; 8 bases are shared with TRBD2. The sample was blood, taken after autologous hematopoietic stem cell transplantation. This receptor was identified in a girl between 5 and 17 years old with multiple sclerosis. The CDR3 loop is CASSLEGSGIENEQFF. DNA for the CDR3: TGTGCCAGCAGCTTAGAAGGTAGCGGGATAGAAAATGAGCAGTTCTTC. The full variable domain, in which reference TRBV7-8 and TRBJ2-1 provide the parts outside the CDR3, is GAGVSQSPRYKVAKRGQDVALRCDPISGHVSLFWYQQALGQGPEFLTYFQNEAQLDKSGLPSDRFFAERPEGSVSTLKIQRTQQEDSAVYLCASSLEGSGIENEQFFGPGTRLTVL.